Shown below are 17 T cell receptor beta chains from a single sample sequenced in a study of shared clonotypes between healthy human individuals (dated by TCRdb to 2018 to 2020). The method was the immunoSEQ multiplex PCR assay. TCRdb took this table from immuneACCESS and kept in-frame rearrangements with V and J called. Such tables lack part of the clones; where checked against another copy, unresolved V genes explain under half of the gap, and the rest is unexplained. Within this sample are some 2.1 million clones, with about 95% of them counted one time only. The ten top clones hold roughly 1% of the sample. CD8 naive samples consisted of CD45RO-negative cells that were positively selected for CCR7, yielding a CD45RA+CCR7+ population without TemRA cells. Sequencing was done on a sample of naive CD8+ T cells sorted from blood. Per the publication, the cell subset or site label means: CD45RA+CCR7+. These receptors were taken from a man younger than 35 in good health.

The J gene is TRBJ2-1, the V gene TRBV7-9, with TRBD2 matching 9 bases. The CDR3 runs to 15 residues. Germline CDR1 reads SEHNR; CDR2 reads FQNEAQ (reference sequence). The J segment lost 2 bases and the V segment lost 4 bases, leaving 3 bases of the junction unmatched. CDR3 nucleotides: TGTGCCAGCAGCTGGTTAGCGGGGGCCTACAATGAGCAGTTCTTC. Amino acids: CASSWLAGAYNEQFF. Full variable domain (missing parts from reference TRBV7-9 and TRBJ2-1): DTGVSQNPRHKITKRGQNVTFRCDPISEHNRLYWYRQTLGQGPEFLTYFQNEAQLEKSRLLSDRFSAERPKGSFSTLEIQRTEQGDSAMYLCASSWLAGAYNEQFFGPGTRLTVL.

V gene TRBV6-5 combines with J gene TRBJ1-5, with a weak D call TRBD1 (6 bases). CDR3 length equals 15 residues. With 8 bases removed from V and 2 bases from J, the gap between germline ends came to 16 bases. The germline V gene encodes CDR1 MNHEY and CDR2 SVGAGI. CDR3 residues: CASGDKDRGNQPQHF. CDR3 in DNA: TGTGCCAGCGGCGATAAGGACAGAGGCAATCAGCCCCAGCATTTT.

The genes are TRBV30 and TRBJ2-5, with 7 bases lining up with TRBD2. CDR1 GTSNPN and CDR2 SVGIG come from the germline V gene (reference sequence). J was trimmed by 1 base and V by 1 base; bases with no gene match: 6. The CDR3 has 15 residues. CDR3 sequence reads: CAWSARGSVQETQYF. The CDR3 coding sequence is TGTGCCTGGAGTGCGCGGGGGTCGGTCCAAGAGACCCAGTACTTC.

The genes are TRBV28 and TRBJ1-1, with TRBD1 as a possible D gene (5 bases). V lost 7 bases and J lost 6, with 27 bases in between. The CDR3 has 17 residues. CDR1 and CDR2 from the germline V gene are MDHEN and SYDVKM. CDR3 loop: CASTPMGTEGPQAEAFF. CDR3 coding DNA: TGTGCCAGCACCCCTATGGGGACCGAGGGACCCCAGGCTGAAGCTTTCTTT.

This chain connects TRBV6-5 to TRBJ2-1; D is perhaps TRBD1 or TRBD2 (5 bases each). With 6 bases removed from V and 3 bases from J, the gap between germline ends came to 15 bases. Germline lookup yields CDR1 MNHEY and CDR2 SVGAGI. The CDR3 has 15 residues. CDR3 DNA sequence: TGTGCCAGCAGCCCCCCGGGGCCTAACTACAATGAGCAGTTCTTC. This encodes CASSPPGPNYNEQFF.

The chain employs TRBV15 and TRBJ2-6; TRBD2 is a possible D gene (6 bases). CDR1 is LNHNV and CDR2 is YYDKDF in the germline V gene (reference sequence). The length of the CDR3 is 16 residues. Trimming took off 6 bases at V and 3 bases at J, with 15 bases between the two ends. The CDR3 coding sequence is TGTGCCACCAGATACTCGGGAGAGGTTGGGGCCAACGTCCTGACTTTC. Translated, it gives CATRYSGEVGANVLTF.

V and J are TRBV19 and TRBJ1-2; D is possibly TRBD1 (5 bases). The CDR3 spans 13 residues. Germline V gene data show CDR1 as LNHDA and CDR2 as SQIVND (reference sequence). Trimming stripped 3 bases from V and 6 bases from J, with 11 bases between. The CDR3: CASSMGLWNGYTF. In nucleotides, the CDR3 is TGTGCCAGTAGTATGGGGCTATGGAATGGCTACACCTTC.

The V and J genes are TRBV28 and TRBJ2-2; D perhaps matches TRBD1 (6 bases). Germline assignment: CDR1 MDHEN and CDR2 SYDVKM. V lost 8 bases and J lost 3, with 16 bases in between. CDR3 size: 15 residues. The CDR3 bases are TGTGCCAGCGGACTTTTTACAGGGTACACCGGGGAGCTGTTTTTT. This codes for CASGLFTGYTGELFF.

DNA of the CDR3: TGCGCCAGCAGCCAAGAGCCTAGCGGGAGGAATGAGCAGTTCTTC. Translating gives CASSQEPSGRNEQFF. The gene calls are TRBV4-3 and TRBJ2-1; 11 nucleotides align to TRBD2. CDR1 LGHNA and CDR2 YSLEER come from the germline V gene. J lost 7 bases, V lost 0 bases, and 2 bases had no gene match. This CDR3 comprises 15 residues.

J is TRBJ2-2 and V is TRBV7-8; 10 bases are a match to TRBD2. The CDR3 sequence is 17 residues long. The V and J ends lost 3 bases and 4 bases, in that order; junction bases with no gene match: 8. Per the germline V gene, CDR1 is SGHVS and CDR2 is FQNEAQ. CDR3 in DNA: TGTGCCAGCAGCTTGGGCCTAGCGGGAGCAGCCACCGGGGAGCTGTTTTTT. Residues: CASSLGLAGAATGELFF.

The chain has TRBV7-9 and TRBJ2-5; TRBD2 matches at 8 bases. Germline-derived CDR1 and CDR2 are SEHNR and FQNEAQ (reference sequence). J gave up 7 bases and V 0 bases, and 13 bases lay outside the gene matches. CDR3 length equals 17 residues. The CDR3 bases are TGTGCCAGCAGCTTAGCGCTCGGGGGGGCGTACGATGTGACCCAGTACTTC. Amino acid sequence: CASSLALGGAYDVTQYF.

The chain links TRBV4-1 to TRBJ2-7, with 7 bases identical to TRBD1. Germline V gene data show CDR1 as MGHRA and CDR2 as YSYEKL. This CDR3 spans 16 amino acids. The J segment lost 2 bases and the V segment lost 1 base, leaving 8 bases of the junction unmatched. CDR3 residues: CASSQAPGGPTYEQYF. Here the CDR3 DNA reads TGCGCCAGCAGCCAAGCCCCAGGGGGTCCTACCTACGAGCAGTACTTC.

The chain joins TRBV30 to TRBJ1-2; D gene ambiguous. The V and J ends lost 4 bases and 6 bases respectively, with 12 bases between them. Germline values: CDR1 GTSNPN, CDR2 SVGIG (reference sequence). The CDR3 has 12 amino acids. The CDR3 coding sequence is TGTGCCTGGACGGCGGCAGAGGATGGCTACACCTTC. It is translated as CAWTAAEDGYTF.

This chain uses TRBV15 with TRBJ2-5; possible D gene TRBD2, 6 bases. The CDR3 loop spans 16 amino acids. The V and J ends lost 0 bases and 2 bases respectively, with 13 bases between them. Germline V gives CDR1 LNHNV, CDR2 YYDKDF (reference sequence). In DNA form, the CDR3 reads TGTGCCACCAGCAGAGATCCTAGCGCATGGCAAGAGACCCAGTACTTC. It translates to CATSRDPSAWQETQYF.

The J gene is TRBJ2-2, the V gene TRBV2; a weak D match, TRBD2 (6 bases). Per the germline V gene, CDR1 is SNHLY and CDR2 is FYNNEI. The CDR3 extends over 16 amino acids. V was trimmed by 6 bases and J by 5 bases, leaving 19 bases between them. CDR3 DNA: TGTGCCAGCAGGGGGACCCGCCTAGCGCCAACCGGGGAGCTGTTTTTT. Encoded protein: CASRGTRLAPTGELFF.

The chain links TRBV30 to TRBJ1-1; TRBD1 is a possible D gene (6 bases). V gave up 2 bases and J gave up 4 bases, with 17 bases separating them. The CDR3 is 15 residues long. CDR1 and CDR2 (germline): GTSNPN, SVGIG (reference sequence). The DNA of the CDR3 is TGTGCCTGGAGTTACTCTGGGGGGGCGGGCACTGAAGCTTTCTTT. Its translation is CAWSYSGGAGTEAFF.

V gene TRBV7-3 combines with J gene TRBJ2-7; 11 nucleotides agree with TRBD2. CDR3 size: 15 residues. Looked up from germline, CDR1 is SGHTA and CDR2 is FQGTGA. The V and J ends lost 3 bases and 0 bases, in that order; junction bases with no gene match: 1. CDR3 in DNA: TGTGCCAGCAGCTTTAGCGGGGGGGCCTCCTACGAGCAGTACTTC. Its translation: CASSFSGGASYEQYF.